A selection of T cell receptor beta chains follows, all from one sample in a study of multiple sclerosis patients with progressive multifocal leukoencephalopathy. Libraries were prepared by immunoSEQ multiplex PCR; TCRdb keeps only in-frame clonotypes and omits some of them. The sample contains roughly 28,000 clones, approximately 90% of which appear only once. The source material was PBMCs. All receptors come from a human donor with multiple sclerosis. CDR3s include the opening cysteine and the closing phenylalanine or tryptophan. The D gene is left open where the match is weak. Clone sizes are given selectively: once, few, many, or a class where the clone is expanded.

j_gene	abundance	v_gene	d_gene	CDR3nt	CDR3aa
TRBJ2-6	.	TRBV27	TRBD2	TGTGCCAGCAGTTTAACGGGAGCGGGGGCTGGGGCCAACGTCCTGACTTTC	CASSLTGAGAGANVLTF
TRBJ2-3	.	TRBV4-1	TRBD2	TGCGCCAGCAGCCAAGTCCTAAAAAAACGGGGGGGCGGAGATACGCAGTATTTT	CASSQVLKKRGGGDTQYF
TRBJ1-4	.	TRBV7-2	TRBD1	TGTGCCAGCAGCCCGACAGGGAAAAAACTGTTTTTT	CASSPTGKKLFF
TRBJ1-5	.	TRBV19	.	TGTGCCAGTAGTATAGGACCCTCCCAGCATTTT	CASSIGPSQHF
TRBJ2-2	.	TRBV4-1	TRBD1	TGCGCCAGCAGCCAAGACCCAGACCGACGCAAGGACAGGTGGACCGGGGAGCTGTTTTTT	CASSQDPDRRKDRWTGELFF
TRBJ2-2	.	TRBV7-9	.	TGTGCCAGCAGCTTAGGACGAGGGGGGACCGGGGAGCTGTTTTTT	CASSLGRGGTGELFF
TRBJ1-5	once	TRBV6-6	.	TGTGCCACCACGCGGCAGGGCAGGGGCAATCAGCCCCAGCATTTT	CATTRQGRGNQPQHF
TRBJ1-5	.	TRBV6-6	.	TGTGCCAGCAGTTACCGTGTTGTCGGCAATCAGCCCCAGCATTTT	CASSYRVVGNQPQHF
TRBJ2-2	.	TRBV7-3	.	TGTGCCAGCAGGCGAACCGGGACAACAGCCACCGGGGAGCTGTTTTTT	CASRRTGTTATGELFF
TRBJ1-1	once	TRBV18	.	TGTGCCAGCTCACCGAAAACGGTCCCGAACACTGAAGCTTTCTTT	CASSPKTVPNTEAFF
TRBJ2-2	.	TRBV5-4	TRBD1	TGTGCCAGCAGCGGGGACAGGGCCACCGGGGAGCTGTTTTTT	CASSGDRATGELFF
TRBJ2-7	.	TRBV5-3	TRBD1	TGTGCCAGAAGCCGCGGACAGGGGCCGCCTCCTAGATACGAGCAGTACTTC	CARSRGQGPPPRYEQYF
TRBJ2-3	.	TRBV6-4	TRBD2	TGTGCCAGCAGTGAGTCGGGCGGGAGAGATACGCAGTATTTT	CASSESGGRDTQYF
TRBJ2-3	.	TRBV6-1	.	TGTGCCAGCAGTCTAGTGGGAGATACGCAGTATTTT	CASSLVGDTQYF
TRBJ1-4	.	TRBV5-6	.	TGTGCCAGCAGCTTGCCTAATGAAAAACTGTTTTTT	CASSLPNEKLFF
TRBJ1-1	.	TRBV19	.	TGTGCCAGTACTCTGACCCGGGGCACTGAAGCTTTCTTT	CASTLTRGTEAFF
TRBJ2-1	.	TRBV5-1	.	TGCGCCAGCAGCTCCCGTCGGGGAGCTCTCGGTAATGAGCAGTTCTTC	CASSSRRGALGNEQFF
TRBJ1-2	.	TRBV6-5	.	TGTGCCAGCAGTTACCTTGGGGGTAGTGGCTACACCTTC	CASSYLGGSGYTF
TRBJ2-2	.	TRBV5-5	.	TGTGCCAGCAGCTTTTTACCCGGGACGACGAACACCGGGGAGCTGTTTTTT	CASSFLPGTTNTGELFF
TRBJ1-1	.	TRBV28	.	TGTGCCAGCAGTCCAGATGGGGAGATCGCTGAAGCTTTCTTT	CASSPDGEIAEAFF
TRBJ2-3	.	TRBV11-2	.	TGTGCCAGCAGCCCATGGACGGGGCTAAGCACAGATACGCAGTATTTT	CASSPWTGLSTDTQYF
TRBJ2-1	.	TRBV4-1	.	TGCGCCAGCAGCCCATACATCTGGGGAATGTATGAGCAGTTCTTC	CASSPYIWGMYEQFF
TRBJ2-7	few	TRBV19	TRBD1	TGTGCCAGTAGTATGGCGGGACAGGGTTGGGAGCAGTACTTC	CASSMAGQGWEQYF
TRBJ1-1	.	TRBV9	TRBD1	TGTGCCAGCAGCGTAGGGACAGGGAGGTTTCAGGGCACTGAAGCTTTCTTT	CASSVGTGRFQGTEAFF
TRBJ1-1	.	TRBV4-2	.	TGTGCCAGCGAGGGGCGGAACACTGAAGCTTTCTTT	CASEGRNTEAFF
TRBJ1-1	.	TRBV30	TRBD1	TGTGCCTGGAGTGGACAGGGTAGTAGCACTGAAGCTTTCTTT	CAWSGQGSSTEAFF
TRBJ1-2	.	TRBV7-2	.	TGTGCCAGCAGCCTATTTGGACAGTCTGTATCTTCGGGCTACACCTTC	CASSLFGQSVSSGYTF
TRBJ1-1	.	TRBV19	TRBD1	TGTGCCAGTAGTCTCCTTAAGGGGACAGGGAAGGGAACTGAAGCTTTCTTT	CASSLLKGTGKGTEAFF
TRBJ1-6	.	TRBV5-1	.	TGCGCCAGCAGCCGGACGGACTTAAACGTGTCACCCCTCCACTTT	CASSRTDLNVSPLHF
TRBJ1-2	.	TRBV12-5	.	TGTGCTAGTGGTTTGGATCAGGGGATCTATGGCTACACCTTC	CASGLDQGIYGYTF
TRBJ1-3	.	TRBV30	.	TGTGCCTGGAGTGGAGGGTACTCCTCTGGAAACACCATATATTTT	CAWSGGYSSGNTIYF
TRBJ2-2	.	TRBV28	.	TGTGCCAGCAGTTTAGGGCAGAGGGACACCGGGGAGCTGTTTTTT	CASSLGQRDTGELFF
TRBJ1-4	few	TRBV6-5	.	TGTGCCAGCAGTTACTCCGCAGGTCGTAGTGAAAAACTGTTTTTT	CASSYSAGRSEKLFF
TRBJ1-6	.	TRBV4-1	TRBD1	TGCGCCAGCAGCCGGACAGGGGACAATTCACCCCTCCACTTT	CASSRTGDNSPLHF
TRBJ2-2	.	TRBV18	.	TGTGCCAGCTCACCACAGAAAACCGGGGAGCTGTTTTTT	CASSPQKTGELFF
TRBJ2-7	.	TRBV6-5	TRBD1	TGTGCCAGCAGTCAAACTATTCGGACAGGGCTTAAGCAGTACTTC	CASSQTIRTGLKQYF
TRBJ1-1	.	TRBV29-1	.	TGCAGCGTTGGTACAGTGAACACTGAAGCTTTCTTT	CSVGTVNTEAFF
TRBJ2-7	few	TRBV19	TRBD1	TGTGCCAGTAGTCAGGGGGAGAGCTACGAGCAGTACTTC	CASSQGESYEQYF
TRBJ2-2	.	TRBV13	.	TGTGCCAGCAGCTTCACGGGGGAGCTGTTTTTT	CASSFTGELFF
TRBJ2-1	.	TRBV7-2	.	TGTGCCAGCAGCTTAGGGGGGTGGTATTCCTACAATGAGCAGTTCTTC	CASSLGGWYSYNEQFF
TRBJ2-5	.	TRBV12-5	.	TGTGCTAGTGGTTTGGTCCCCGAGGGGCCGCGGGGTGTGGAGACCCAGTACTTC	CASGLVPEGPRGVETQYF
TRBJ1-1	.	TRBV30	TRBD1	TGTGCCTGGTTCCTTACCCCTGGGACAGGGAACACTGAAGCTTTCTTT	CAWFLTPGTGNTEAFF
TRBJ2-3	once	TRBV18	.	TGTGCCAGCTCGGTTTTTGAAGGGAGTAGCACAGATACGCAGTATTTT	CASSVFEGSSTDTQYF
TRBJ2-5	once	TRBV7-7	TRBD2	TGTGCCAGCAGCGCCGGACTAGCGGGGGGAGAAGAGACCCAGTACTTC	CASSAGLAGGEETQYF
TRBJ1-1	.	TRBV6-5	TRBD1	TGTGCCAGCAGTTACTCGAAAGGGGGCAAGGCTTTCTTT	CASSYSKGGKAFF
TRBJ2-3	.	TRBV5-1	.	TGCGCCAGCAGTTTGTTGGGCCCGGACAGAGGCACAGATACGCAGTATTTT	CASSLLGPDRGTDTQYF